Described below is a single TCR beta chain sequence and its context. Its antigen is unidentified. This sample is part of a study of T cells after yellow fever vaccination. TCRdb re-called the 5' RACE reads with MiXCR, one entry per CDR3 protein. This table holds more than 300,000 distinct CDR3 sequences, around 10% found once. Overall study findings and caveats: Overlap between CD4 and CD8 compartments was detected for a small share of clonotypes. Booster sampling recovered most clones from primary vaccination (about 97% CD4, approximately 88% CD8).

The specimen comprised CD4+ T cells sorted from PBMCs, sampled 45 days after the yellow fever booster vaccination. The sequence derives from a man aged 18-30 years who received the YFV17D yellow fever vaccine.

CDR3 loop: CASSFRLGQGRETQYF. DNA of the CDR3: TGTGCCAGCAGCTTCCGACTAGGACAGGGGAGGGAGACCCAGTACTTC. The chain couples TRBV12-3 or TRBV12-4 to TRBJ2-5; 9 bases fit TRBD1. The V gene end was trimmed by 6 bases and the J gene end by 5 bases; junction bases not matched to a gene: 13. CDR3 size: 16 residues.